The 30 T cell receptor beta chains reported below all come from one sample, sequenced in a study of CD8 T cells in ankylosing spondylitis. Broader study findings: What appeared characteristic of ankylosing spondylitis blood was a TCR beta motif of fewer than ten highly homologous variants.

The antigens these receptors bind are not known. In TCRdb, the 5' RACE reads were re-called with MiXCR into one record per CDR3 protein. The sample has around 490,000 distinct CDR3 sequences; about 5.7% are singletons. Sequences were obtained from blood, either unsorted or a sorted T cell fraction (not recorded which). The receptors derive from a male donor with ankylosing spondylitis.

This clonotype has at least ten counts. J is TRBJ2-7 and V is TRBV5-6, with D perhaps given as TRBD1 or TRBD2 (6 bases each). Germline CDR1 and CDR2: SGHDT and YYEEEE. V gave up 9 bases and J gave up 6 bases, with 16 bases separating them. This CDR3 has 12 residues. Written as DNA, the CDR3 is TGTGCCACCTATCCCTGGGGGGCCGAGCAGTACTTC. This gives the protein CATYPWGAEQYF.

This clonotype was counted ten times or more. The gene calls are TRBV27 and TRBJ2-5, with D perhaps given as TRBD1 or TRBD2 (5 bases each). Germline V gene lookup returns CDR1 MNHEY and CDR2 SMNVEV (reference sequence). V was trimmed by 2 bases and J by 1 base, leaving 20 bases between them. CDR3 length equals 18 residues. The CDR3 DNA sequence: TGTGCCAGCAGTTTAGGCCCCCCAGGGCGAGGGCTCCAAGAGACCCAGTACTTC. This codes for CASSLGPPGRGLQETQYF.

Many counts were recorded for this clonotype. The chain links TRBV28 to TRBJ1-5; no firm D call. Trimming cost V 2 bases and J 3 bases, with 5 bases left between them. This CDR3 is built from 13 residues. CDR1 is MDHEN, CDR2 SYDVKM, per germline. DNA for the CDR3: TGTGCCAGCAGTTTACCCTTCAATCAGCCCCAGCATTTT. This translates into CASSLPFNQPQHF.

This clonotype showed up just a few times. The chain recombines TRBV14 with TRBJ1-6; tentative D call: TRBD1 (5 bases). The CDR3 length is 15 residues. Germline CDR1 and CDR2: SGHDN and FVKESK. V was pared by 0 bases and J by 10 bases, with 13 bases between. CDR3 DNA: TGTGCCAGCAGCCAAGATCCCCCAGGGAGGTCACCCCTCCACTTT. Translation: CASSQDPPGRSPLHF. The full variable domain, with the rest looked up from reference TRBV14 and TRBJ1-6, is EAGVTQFPSHSVIEKGQTVTLRCDPISGHDNLYWYRRVMGKEIKFLLHFVKESKQDESGMPNNRFLAERTGGTYSTLKVQPAELEDSGVYFCASSQDPPGRSPLHFGNGTRLTVT.

This clonotype was recorded many times. The V call is TRBV6-1, the J call TRBJ2-4; 10 bases align to TRBD1. Trimming cost V 5 bases and J 2 bases; bases outside gene matches: 9. Germline V gene lookup returns CDR1 MNHNS and CDR2 SASEGT. This CDR3 is built from 17 residues. The CDR3 DNA reads as TGTGCCAGCAGTCCCACGGGACAGGGGTTAACCAAAAACATTCAGTACTTC. As protein: CASSPTGQGLTKNIQYF.

This clonotype was detected ten times or more. The chain links TRBV5-1 to TRBJ1-4; D not certain. This CDR3 is 13 amino acids long. The ends were cut back, 5 bases at V and 3 bases at J, with 8 bases in the middle. CDR1 SGHRS and CDR2 YFSETQ come from the germline V gene. CDR3 in DNA: TGCGCCAGCAGGCAGGCCCCTAATGAAAAACTGTTTTTT. Its translation is CASRQAPNEKLFF.

The sample holds many counts of this clonotype. V usage is TRBV21-1 and J usage is TRBJ1-1. TRBV21-1 is a pseudogene locus. The CDR3 length is 17 residues. The CDR3 here is CASSKALWGSQNTEAFF. In DNA, the CDR3 is TGTGCCAGCAGCAAAGCGCTTTGGGGCAGCCAGAACACTGAAGCTTTCTTT.

As for this clonotype: Being one base from a much bigger clone, this may be a read error. The chain's CDR3 is CSTRLSLGTGELFF. CDR3 DNA: TGCAGTACTAGACTCAGTCTAGGCACCGGGGAGCTGTTTTTT. The rearrangement links TRBV20-1 to TRBJ2-2, with TRBD2 as a possible D gene (5 bases). The CDR3 length is 14 residues. Germline V gene data show CDR1 as DFQATT and CDR2 as SNEGSKA (reference sequence).

CDR3 protein: CASSSTGQGVTGELFF. The CDR3 DNA reads as TGCGCCAGCAGCTCGACCGGGCAGGGGGTTACCGGGGAGCTGTTTTTT. The gene calls are TRBV5-1 and TRBJ2-2, with TRBD1 matching 7 bases. This CDR3 has 16 residues. V lost 3 bases and J lost 5; bases outside the gene matches: 10. From germline, CDR1 is SGHRS and CDR2 YFSETQ.

This clonotype has at least ten counts. The rearrangement joins TRBV9 to TRBJ1-1; perhaps TRBD1 as D (5 bases). Trimming removed 2 bases from V and 5 bases from J, with 16 bases in between. Germline CDR1 is SGDLS and CDR2 is YYNGEE. CDR3 length: 15 residues. The CDR3 sequence: CASSVSGGGATEAFF. CDR3 bases: TGTGCCAGCAGCGTGAGTGGTGGCGGGGCAACTGAAGCTTTCTTT.

To note about this clonotype: The junction departs from germline at one end; a sequencing error may be responsible. The chain carries TRBV5-6 and TRBJ2-2; no clear D gene. CDR1 is SGHDT and CDR2 is YYEEEE in the germline V gene. The CDR3 contains 14 residues. CDR3 residues: CASSPGPLTWELFF. For the CDR3, the DNA is TGTGCCAGCAGCCCCGGGCCACTCACCTGGGAGCTGTTTTTT.

Notes on this clonotype: This may stem from a read error, because a much larger clone lies one nucleotide away. The J gene is TRBJ2-2, the V gene TRBV6-5; the D gene is possibly TRBD2 (5 bases). Germline V gives CDR1 MNHEY, CDR2 SVGAGI. The CDR3 length is 11 residues. CDR3 in amino acids: CASTFAGKLFF. The CDR3 nucleotides are TGTGCCAGCACTTTTGCCGGGAAGCTGTTTTTT.

This clonotype was found many times. CDR3 region: CSVLGGSAEAFF. The CDR3 nucleotides are TGCAGCGTCCTCGGAGGGTCCGCTGAAGCTTTCTTT. The rearrangement uses TRBV29-1 and TRBJ1-1, with unresolved D. Trimming stripped 6 bases from V and 6 bases from J, with 14 bases between. This CDR3 is built from 12 residues. Germline lookup yields CDR1 SQVTM and CDR2 ANQGSEA.

This clonotype appeared many times. V gene TRBV4-1 combines with J gene TRBJ1-6, with D maybe TRBD1 (5 bases). Germline lookup yields CDR1 MGHRA and CDR2 YSYEKL. This CDR3 is 17 amino acids long. The V end was cut by 3 bases, the J end by 9 bases, with 21 bases between. The CDR3 nucleotides are TGCGCCAGCAGCCAGCGCGACCAGGGATTTCGGGGTTCACCCCTCCACTTT. Translated: CASSQRDQGFRGSPLHF.

This clonotype was observed at least ten times. The genes are TRBV5-5 and TRBJ2-7; D ambiguous. The CDR3 has 13 amino acids. Per germline, CDR1 SGHKS and CDR2 YYEKEE (reference sequence). Trimming removed 4 bases from V and 6 bases from J, with 14 bases in between. The chain's CDR3 is CASSTQTRLEQYF. The DNA of the CDR3 is TGTGCCAGCAGCACCCAGACTCGACTCGAGCAGTACTTC.

This clonotype was detected many times. The chain links TRBV6-6 to TRBJ1-5; D ambiguous. Germline CDR1 is MNHNY and CDR2 is SVGAGI (reference sequence). The germline V and J ends were trimmed by 8 bases and 0 bases, with 5 bases remaining between them. The CDR3 totals 12 residues. This CDR3 reads CASFDSNQPQHF. CDR3 DNA sequence: TGTGCCAGCTTTGATAGCAATCAGCCCCAGCATTTT.

A word on this clonotype: Mismatch with germline at one junction end may stem from a read error. V and J are TRBV25-1 and TRBJ2-2; 7 bases map to TRBD2. This CDR3 comprises 17 residues. The germline V gene encodes CDR1 MGHDK and CDR2 SYGVNS. The CDR3 coding sequence is TGTGCCAGCAGTGAATGGGGGGGAGGGCTCGGCACCGGGGAGCCGTTTTTT. Amino acid sequence: CASSEWGGGLGTGEPFF.

This clonotype was observed a handful of times. This rearrangement joins TRBV20-1 to TRBJ2-4; D assignment may be TRBD1 or TRBD2 (7 bases each). The germline gives CDR1 DFQATT, CDR2 SNEGSKA (reference sequence). Trimming pared 5 bases from V and 1 base from J, leaving 27 bases between. The CDR3 is 19 residues long. The CDR3 nucleotides are TGCAGTGCTTACCGGGACAGAGAATGGATGCGGGAGGCCAAAAACATTCAGTACTTC. It is translated as CSAYRDREWMREAKNIQYF.

This clonotype was counted a few times. This sequence joins TRBV4-3 and TRBJ2-5; 8 bases map to TRBD2. CDR1 and CDR2 (germline): LGHNA, YSLEER. Trimming at V came to 4 bases and at J to 4 bases, leaving 8 bases not matched to a gene. The CDR3 totals 15 residues. The chain's CDR3 is CASSPRGAAGETQYF. The CDR3 DNA sequence: TGCGCCAGCAGCCCGCGGGGGGCGGCAGGAGAGACCCAGTACTTC.

This clonotype occurred many times. The rearrangement links TRBV5-1 to TRBJ1-5, with D tentatively TRBD1 (5 bases). The CDR3 contains 15 residues. Trimming left V 4 bases short and J 5 bases short, with 16 bases between. Per the germline V gene, CDR1 is SGHRS and CDR2 is YFSETQ. CDR3 region: CASSPGGGDDQPQHF. CDR3 bases: TGCGCCAGCAGCCCGGGAGGCGGGGACGATCAGCCCCAGCATTTT.

The table lists this clonotype with many counts. V gene TRBV20-1 combines with J gene TRBJ1-1, with D perhaps TRBD1 (5 bases). The CDR3 is 14 residues long. V was pared by 0 bases and J by 6 bases, with 14 bases between. From germline, CDR1 is DFQATT and CDR2 SNEGSKA (reference sequence). CDR3: CSAREYRSNSEAFF. CDR3 bases: TGCAGTGCTAGAGAGTACAGGAGTAACTCTGAAGCTTTCTTT.

This clonotype appeared many times. The chain employs TRBV2 and TRBJ1-5; maybe TRBD1 (5 bases). Germline V gene lookup returns CDR1 SNHLY and CDR2 FYNNEI. The CDR3 covers 13 residues. With 8 bases removed from V and 6 bases from J, the gap between germline ends came to 14 bases. CDR3 amino acids: CASLQGASQPQHF. CDR3 coding DNA: TGTGCCAGCCTTCAAGGGGCAAGTCAGCCCCAGCATTTT.

In nucleotides, the CDR3 is TGTGCCAGCAGCGTTGGCTGGGAACTTCCAGAAGGGGTTTACTTC. As protein: CASSVGWELPEGVYF. The V call is TRBV9, the J call TRBJ2-5, with D possibly TRBD1 on 5 matching bases. The CDR3 loop spans 15 amino acids. CDR1 and CDR2 (germline): SGDLS, YYNGEE. The V end lost 2 bases, the J end lost 14 bases, and 25 bases lay between the germline ends.

This clonotype was found many times. The chain combines TRBV12-3 or TRBV12-4 with TRBJ1-1; tentative D call: TRBD1 (6 bases). The CDR3 extends over 12 amino acids. Trimming pared 8 bases from V and 6 bases from J, leaving 13 bases between. As DNA, the CDR3 is TGTGCCAGCTTCCAACAGGGAGCTGAAGCTTTCTTT. Protein product: CASFQQGAEAFF.

In this sample, this clonotype turned up many times. The J gene is TRBJ2-5, the V gene TRBV7-8, with D possibly matching TRBD2 (6 bases). CDR1 and CDR2 from the germline V gene are SGHVS and FQNEAQ. The CDR3 is 16 residues long. Trimming removed 2 bases from V and 5 bases from J, with 18 bases in between. Written as DNA, the CDR3 is TGTGCCAGCAGCTTAAATGGCCGGGGGATGAGTGAGACCCAGTACTTC. Translating it yields CASSLNGRGMSETQYF. Full variable domain (outside the CDR3, taken from reference TRBV7-8 and TRBJ2-5): GAGVSQSPRYKVAKRGQDVALRCDPISGHVSLFWYQQALGQGPEFLTYFQNEAQLDKSGLPSDRFFAERPEGSVSTLKIQRTQQEDSAVYLCASSLNGRGMSETQYFGPGTRLLVL.

This clonotype occurred once. A read error is possible here, since a much larger clone lies one base away. The chain recombines TRBV20-1 with TRBJ2-1; D may be TRBD1 or TRBD2 (5 bases each). This CDR3 is built from 14 residues. Germline assignment: CDR1 DFQATT and CDR2 SNEGSKA (reference sequence). Here the CDR3 DNA reads TGCAATGCTAGTTCCGGGACCTCCTACAATGAGCAGTTCTTC. Its translation: CNASSGTSYNEQFF.

This clonotype was observed many times. The chain combines TRBV12-3 or TRBV12-4 with TRBJ1-3, with D maybe TRBD1 (5 bases). This CDR3 is 14 amino acids long. Trimming cost V 6 bases and J 4 bases, with 13 bases left between them. The CDR3 DNA follows: TGTGCCAGCAGGGGGTGGGGGTACGGAAACACCATATATTTT. This encodes CASRGWGYGNTIYF.

This clonotype was seen repeatedly, ten times or more. This sequence joins TRBV29-1 and TRBJ2-3; no firm D call. CDR3 size: 12 residues. Germline V CDR1 and CDR2: SQVTM, ANQGSEA. Trimming pared 7 bases from V and 3 bases from J, leaving 11 bases between. For the CDR3, the DNA is TGCAGCGCCACTGAAGGTACAGATACGCAGTATTTT. Protein: CSATEGTDTQYF.

V is TRBV18 and J is TRBJ1-2; 11 positions agree with TRBD1. Germline loops: CDR1 KGHSH, CDR2 LQKENI. With V trimmed by 5 bases and J by 2 bases, 4 bases remained unmatched. The CDR3 extends over 15 amino acids. CDR3 protein: CASSTRDRGNYGYTF. CDR3 DNA: TGTGCCAGCTCAACCCGGGACAGGGGGAACTATGGCTACACCTTC.

This clonotype was observed a handful of times. The rearrangement uses TRBV27 and TRBJ2-7, with TRBD1 matching over 9 bases. V trimming: 5 bases; J trimming: 4 bases; junction bases outside the gene matches: 12. The germline V gene has CDR1 MNHEY and CDR2 SMNVEV (reference sequence). The CDR3 extends over 16 amino acids. The CDR3: CASSASPGTGTYEQYF. For the CDR3, the DNA is TGTGCCAGCAGTGCTTCGCCCGGGACAGGGACGTACGAGCAGTACTTC.